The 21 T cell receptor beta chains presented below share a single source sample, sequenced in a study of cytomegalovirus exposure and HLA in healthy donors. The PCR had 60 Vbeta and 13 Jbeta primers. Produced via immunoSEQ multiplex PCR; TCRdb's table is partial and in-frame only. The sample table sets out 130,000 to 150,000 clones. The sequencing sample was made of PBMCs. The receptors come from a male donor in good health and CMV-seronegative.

The CDR3 here is CASSLEGSGPQHF. CDR3 in DNA: TGCGCCAGCAGCTTGGAGGGGTCTGGCCCCCAGCATTTT. This chain joins TRBV5-1 and TRBJ1-5, with a tentative D call TRBD1 (5 bases). Germline V gives CDR1 SGHRS, CDR2 YFSETQ. Trimming left V 0 bases short and J 10 bases short, with 11 bases between. CDR3 size: 13 residues.

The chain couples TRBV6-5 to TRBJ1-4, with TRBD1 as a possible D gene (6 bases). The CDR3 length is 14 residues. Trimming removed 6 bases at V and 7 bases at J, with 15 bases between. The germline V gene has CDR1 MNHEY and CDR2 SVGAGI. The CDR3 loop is CASSHTGFSEKLFF. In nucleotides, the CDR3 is TGTGCCAGCAGCCATACAGGGTTTTCTGAAAAACTGTTTTTT.

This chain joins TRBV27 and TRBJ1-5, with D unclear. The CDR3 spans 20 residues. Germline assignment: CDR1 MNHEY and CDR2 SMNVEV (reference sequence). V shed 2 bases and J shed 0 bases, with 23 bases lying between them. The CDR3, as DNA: TGTGCCAGCAGTTTACTCGGCCAGCCCGACCCCAGGTATAGCAATCAGCCCCAGCATTTT. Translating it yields CASSLLGQPDPRYSNQPQHF.

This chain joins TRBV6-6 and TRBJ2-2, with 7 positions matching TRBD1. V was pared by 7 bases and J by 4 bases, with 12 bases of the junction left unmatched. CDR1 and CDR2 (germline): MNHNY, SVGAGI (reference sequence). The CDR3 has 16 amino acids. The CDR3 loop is CASISRDSGATGELFF. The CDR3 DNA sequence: TGTGCCAGCATTTCACGGGACAGCGGCGCCACCGGGGAGCTGTTTTTT.

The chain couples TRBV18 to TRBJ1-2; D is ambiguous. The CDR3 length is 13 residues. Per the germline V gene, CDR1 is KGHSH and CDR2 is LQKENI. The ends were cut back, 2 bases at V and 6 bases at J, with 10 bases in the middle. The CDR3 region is CASSPVADDGYTF. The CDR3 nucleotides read TGTGCCAGCTCACCAGTGGCCGATGATGGCTACACCTTC. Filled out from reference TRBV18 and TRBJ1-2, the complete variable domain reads NAGVMQNPRHLVRRRGQEARLRCSPMKGHSHVYWYRQLPEEGLKFMVYLQKENIIDESGMPKERFSAEFPKEGPSILRIQQVVRGDSAAYFCASSPVADDGYTFGSGTRLTVV.

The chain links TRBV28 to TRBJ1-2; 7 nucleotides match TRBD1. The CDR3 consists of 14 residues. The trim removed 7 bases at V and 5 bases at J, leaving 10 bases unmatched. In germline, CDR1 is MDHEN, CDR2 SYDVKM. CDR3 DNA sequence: TGTGCCAGCACTCTTCAGGGGGACGTATATGGCTACACCTTC. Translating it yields CASTLQGDVYGYTF.

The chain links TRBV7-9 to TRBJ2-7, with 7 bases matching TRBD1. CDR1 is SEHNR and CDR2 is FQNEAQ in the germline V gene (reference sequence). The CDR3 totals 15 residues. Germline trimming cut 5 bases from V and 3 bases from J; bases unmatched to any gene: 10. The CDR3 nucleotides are TGTGCCAGCAGCCAGACCGGGACAGCGCGCTACGAGCAGTACTTC. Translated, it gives CASSQTGTARYEQYF.

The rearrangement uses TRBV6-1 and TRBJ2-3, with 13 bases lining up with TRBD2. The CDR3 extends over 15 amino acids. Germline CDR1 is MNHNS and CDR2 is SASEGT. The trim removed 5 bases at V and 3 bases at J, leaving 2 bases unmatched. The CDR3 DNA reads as TGTGCCAGCAGTCTGACTAGCGGGGGGACAGATACGCAGTATTTT. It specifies CASSLTSGGTDTQYF.

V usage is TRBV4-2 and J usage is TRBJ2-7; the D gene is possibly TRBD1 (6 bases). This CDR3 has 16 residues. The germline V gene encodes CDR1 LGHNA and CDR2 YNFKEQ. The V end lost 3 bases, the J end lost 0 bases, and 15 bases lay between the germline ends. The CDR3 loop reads CASSQGPRGHSYEQYF. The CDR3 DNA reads TGTGCCAGCAGCCAGGGACCCAGGGGACACTCCTACGAGCAGTACTTC.

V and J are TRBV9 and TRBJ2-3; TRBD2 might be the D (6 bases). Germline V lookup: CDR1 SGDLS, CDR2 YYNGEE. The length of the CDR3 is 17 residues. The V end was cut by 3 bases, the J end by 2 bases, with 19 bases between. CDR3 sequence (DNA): TGTGCCAGCAGCGCCCGACCGGGACTGACTCCCACAGATACGCAGTATTTT. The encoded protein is CASSARPGLTPTDTQYF. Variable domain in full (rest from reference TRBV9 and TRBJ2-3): DSGVTQTPKHLITATGQRVTLRCSPRSGDLSVYWYQQSLDQGLQFLIQYYNGEERAKGNILERFSAQQFPDLHSELNLSSLELGDSALYFCASSARPGLTPTDTQYFGPGTRLTVL.

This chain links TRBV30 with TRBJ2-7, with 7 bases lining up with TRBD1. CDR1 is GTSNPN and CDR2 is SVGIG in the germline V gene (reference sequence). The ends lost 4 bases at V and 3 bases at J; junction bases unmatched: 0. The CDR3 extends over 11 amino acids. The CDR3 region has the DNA TGTGCCTGGAACAGGGGCTACGAGCAGTACTTC. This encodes CAWNRGYEQYF.

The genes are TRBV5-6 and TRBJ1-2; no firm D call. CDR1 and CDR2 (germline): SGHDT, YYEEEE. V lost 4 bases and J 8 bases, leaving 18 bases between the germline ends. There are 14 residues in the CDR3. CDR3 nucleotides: TGTGCCAGCAGCGGAACACAGCCACCGGGAGGCTACACCTTC. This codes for CASSGTQPPGGYTF.

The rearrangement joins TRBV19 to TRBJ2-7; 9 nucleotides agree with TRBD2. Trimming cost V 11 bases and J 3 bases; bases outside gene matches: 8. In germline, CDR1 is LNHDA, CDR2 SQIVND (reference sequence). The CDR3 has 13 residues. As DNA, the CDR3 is TGTGCCCCCTTCGGTAGCGGGAGCTACGAGCAGTACTTC. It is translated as CAPFGSGSYEQYF.

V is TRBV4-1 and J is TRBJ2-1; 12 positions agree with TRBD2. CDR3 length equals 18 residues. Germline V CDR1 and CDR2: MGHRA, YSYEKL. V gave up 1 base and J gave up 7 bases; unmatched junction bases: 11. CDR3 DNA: TGCGCCAGCAGCCAAGCAGTTTTAGGACTAGCGGGACAAAATGAGCAGTTCTTC. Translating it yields CASSQAVLGLAGQNEQFF.

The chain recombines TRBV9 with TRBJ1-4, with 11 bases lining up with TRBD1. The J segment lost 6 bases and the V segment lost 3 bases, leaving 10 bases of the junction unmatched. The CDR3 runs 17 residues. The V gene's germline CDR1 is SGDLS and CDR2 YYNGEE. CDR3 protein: CASSGGGTGGAHEKLFF. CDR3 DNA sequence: TGTGCCAGCAGCGGTGGTGGGACAGGGGGAGCGCATGAAAAACTGTTTTTT.

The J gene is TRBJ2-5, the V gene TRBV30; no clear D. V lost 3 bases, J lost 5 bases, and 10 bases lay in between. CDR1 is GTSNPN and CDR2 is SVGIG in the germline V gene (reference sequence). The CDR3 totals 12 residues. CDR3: CAWRWASETQYF. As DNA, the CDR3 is TGTGCCTGGAGATGGGCAAGCGAGACCCAGTACTTC.

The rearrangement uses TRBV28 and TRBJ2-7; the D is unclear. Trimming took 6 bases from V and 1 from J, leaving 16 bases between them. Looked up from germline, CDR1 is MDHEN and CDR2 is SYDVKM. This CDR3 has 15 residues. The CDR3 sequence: CASSRLVLSSYEQYF. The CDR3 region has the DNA TGTGCCAGCAGCCGACTCGTCCTTTCTTCCTACGAGCAGTACTTC.

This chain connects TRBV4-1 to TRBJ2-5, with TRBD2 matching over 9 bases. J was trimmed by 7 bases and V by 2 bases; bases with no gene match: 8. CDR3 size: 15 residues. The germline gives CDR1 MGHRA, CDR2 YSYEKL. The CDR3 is CASSQLGLAGGTQYF. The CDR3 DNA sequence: TGCGCCAGCAGCCAATTGGGACTAGCTGGCGGGACCCAGTACTTC.

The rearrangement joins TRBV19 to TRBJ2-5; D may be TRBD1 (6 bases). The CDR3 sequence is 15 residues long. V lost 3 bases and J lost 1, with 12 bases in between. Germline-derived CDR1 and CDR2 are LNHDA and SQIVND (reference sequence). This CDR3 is CASSILARGQETQYF. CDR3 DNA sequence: TGTGCCAGTAGTATCTTGGCCAGGGGCCAAGAGACCCAGTACTTC.

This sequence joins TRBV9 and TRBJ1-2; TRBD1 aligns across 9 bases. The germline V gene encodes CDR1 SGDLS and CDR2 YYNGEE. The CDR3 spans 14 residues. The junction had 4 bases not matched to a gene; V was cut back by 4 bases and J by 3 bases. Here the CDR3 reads CASSKDRGDYGYTF. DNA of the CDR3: TGTGCCAGCAGCAAGGACAGGGGAGACTATGGCTACACCTTC.

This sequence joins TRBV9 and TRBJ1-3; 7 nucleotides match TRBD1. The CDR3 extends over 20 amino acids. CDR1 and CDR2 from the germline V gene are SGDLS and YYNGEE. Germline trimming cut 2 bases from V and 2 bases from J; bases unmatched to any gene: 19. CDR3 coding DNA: TGTGCCAGCAGCGTCACCGTGCGAGGACAGGTTGATTCCGCTGGAAACACCATATATTTT. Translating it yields CASSVTVRGQVDSAGNTIYF.